This record covers a single T cell receptor (beta chain). The method was immunoSEQ multiplex PCR; TCRdb's version includes in-frame clones alone and lacks a portion of them. The table lists some 120,000 clones, about 92% of them singletons. These data belong to a study of control samples from healthy donors and cancer patients. Sample: PBMCs. The sequence came from a middle-aged man with head and neck cancer.

The CDR3: CASSFWPPGSYTEAFF. The CDR3 nucleotides read TGTGCCAGCAGTTTTTGGCCCCCTGGATCATACACTGAAGCTTTCTTT. The chain uses TRBV27 and TRBJ1-1; D ambiguous. The germline gives CDR1 MNHEY, CDR2 SMNVEV (reference sequence). V was trimmed by 3 bases and J by 3 bases, leaving 17 bases between them. This CDR3 spans 16 amino acids.